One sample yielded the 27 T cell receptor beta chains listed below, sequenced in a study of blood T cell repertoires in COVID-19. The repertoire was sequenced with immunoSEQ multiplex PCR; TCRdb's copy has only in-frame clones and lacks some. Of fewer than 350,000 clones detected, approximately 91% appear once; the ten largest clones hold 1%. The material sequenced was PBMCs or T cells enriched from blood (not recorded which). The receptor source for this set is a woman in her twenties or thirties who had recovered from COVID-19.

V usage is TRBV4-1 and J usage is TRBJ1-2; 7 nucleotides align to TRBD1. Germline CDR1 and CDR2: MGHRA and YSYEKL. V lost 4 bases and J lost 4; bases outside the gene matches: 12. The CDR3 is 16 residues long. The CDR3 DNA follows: TGCGCCAGCAGCCCACGGTATGAGGACAGGTCCTATGGCTACACCTTC. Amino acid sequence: CASSPRYEDRSYGYTF.

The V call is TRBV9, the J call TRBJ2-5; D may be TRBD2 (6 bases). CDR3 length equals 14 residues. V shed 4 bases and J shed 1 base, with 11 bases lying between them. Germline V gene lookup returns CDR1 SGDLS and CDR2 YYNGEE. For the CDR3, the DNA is TGTGCCAGCAGCCCTGGGACTGCCCAAGAGACCCAGTACTTC. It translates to CASSPGTAQETQYF. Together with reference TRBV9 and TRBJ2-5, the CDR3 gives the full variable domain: DSGVTQTPKHLITATGQRVTLRCSPRSGDLSVYWYQQSLDQGLQFLIQYYNGEERAKGNILERFSAQQFPDLHSELNLSSLELGDSALYFCASSPGTAQETQYFGPGTRLLVL.

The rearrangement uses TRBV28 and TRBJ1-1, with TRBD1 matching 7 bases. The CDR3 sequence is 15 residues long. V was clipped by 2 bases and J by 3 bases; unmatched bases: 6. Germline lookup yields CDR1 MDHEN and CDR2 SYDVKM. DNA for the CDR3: TGTGCCAGCAGTTTAGGGGCAGGGGGAGACACTGAAGCTTTCTTT. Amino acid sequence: CASSLGAGGDTEAFF.

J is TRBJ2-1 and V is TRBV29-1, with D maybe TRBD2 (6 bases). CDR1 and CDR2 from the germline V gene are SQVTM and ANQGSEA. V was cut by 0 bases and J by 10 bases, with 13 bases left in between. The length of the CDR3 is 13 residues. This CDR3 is CSVEEPGLGEQFF. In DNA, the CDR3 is TGCAGCGTTGAAGAGCCGGGACTCGGCGAGCAGTTCTTC.

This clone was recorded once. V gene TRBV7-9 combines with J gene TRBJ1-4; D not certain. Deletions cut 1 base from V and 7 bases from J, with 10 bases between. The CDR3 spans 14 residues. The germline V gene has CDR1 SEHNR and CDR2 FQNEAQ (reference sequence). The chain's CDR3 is CASSLEGRGEKLFF. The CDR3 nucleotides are TGTGCCAGCAGCTTAGAGGGCCGGGGTGAAAAACTGTTTTTT. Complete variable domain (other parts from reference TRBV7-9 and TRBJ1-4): DTGVSQNPRHKITKRGQNVTFRCDPISEHNRLYWYRQTLGQGPEFLTYFQNEAQLEKSRLLSDRFSAERPKGSFSTLEIQRTEQGDSAMYLCASSLEGRGEKLFFGSGTQLSVL.

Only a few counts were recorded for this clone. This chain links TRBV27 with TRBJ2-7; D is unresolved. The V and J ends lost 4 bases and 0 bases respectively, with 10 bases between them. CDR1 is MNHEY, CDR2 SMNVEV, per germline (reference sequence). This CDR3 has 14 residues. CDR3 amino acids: CASSSQVLSYEQYF. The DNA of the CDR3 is TGTGCCAGCAGTTCCCAGGTTCTCTCCTACGAGCAGTACTTC.

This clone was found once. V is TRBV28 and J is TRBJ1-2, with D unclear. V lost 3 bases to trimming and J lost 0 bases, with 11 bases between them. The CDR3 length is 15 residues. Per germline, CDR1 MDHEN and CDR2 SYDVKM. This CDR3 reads CASSLTLSANYGYTF. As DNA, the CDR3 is TGTGCCAGCAGTTTGACCCTCAGCGCTAACTATGGCTACACCTTC.

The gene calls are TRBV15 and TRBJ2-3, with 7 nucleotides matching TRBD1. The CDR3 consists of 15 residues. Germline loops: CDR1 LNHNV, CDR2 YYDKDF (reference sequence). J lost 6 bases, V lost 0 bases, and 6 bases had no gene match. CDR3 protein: CATSRDWGTADTQYF. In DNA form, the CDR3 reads TGTGCCACCAGCAGAGATTGGGGGACAGCGGATACGCAGTATTTT.

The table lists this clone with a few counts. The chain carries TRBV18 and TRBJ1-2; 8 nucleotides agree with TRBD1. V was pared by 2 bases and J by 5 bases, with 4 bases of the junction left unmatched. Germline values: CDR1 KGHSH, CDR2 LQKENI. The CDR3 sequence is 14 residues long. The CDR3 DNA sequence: TGTGCCAGCTCACCAGAGGACAGGGCATATGGCTACACCTTC. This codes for CASSPEDRAYGYTF.

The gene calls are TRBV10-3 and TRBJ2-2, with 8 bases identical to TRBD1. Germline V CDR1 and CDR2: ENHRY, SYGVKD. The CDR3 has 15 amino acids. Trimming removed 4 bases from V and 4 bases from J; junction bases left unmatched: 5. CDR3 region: CAISGTGSATGELFF. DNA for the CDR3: TGTGCCATCAGTGGGACAGGGTCCGCCACCGGGGAGCTGTTTTTT.

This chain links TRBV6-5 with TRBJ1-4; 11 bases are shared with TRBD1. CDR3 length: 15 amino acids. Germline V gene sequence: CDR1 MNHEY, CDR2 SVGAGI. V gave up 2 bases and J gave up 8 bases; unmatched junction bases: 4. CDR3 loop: CASSYPDRGREKLFF. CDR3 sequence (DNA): TGTGCCAGCAGTTACCCGGACAGGGGGCGCGAAAAACTGTTTTTT.

The CDR3, as DNA: TGTGCCACCAGCATACAGCGGAGGAATGAGCAGTTCTTC. Translating it yields CATSIQRRNEQFF. The chain has TRBV15 and TRBJ2-1; tentative D call: TRBD2 (5 bases). The germline gives CDR1 LNHNV, CDR2 YYDKDF (reference sequence). The CDR3 loop spans 13 amino acids. With 4 bases removed from V and 7 bases from J, the gap between germline ends came to 11 bases.

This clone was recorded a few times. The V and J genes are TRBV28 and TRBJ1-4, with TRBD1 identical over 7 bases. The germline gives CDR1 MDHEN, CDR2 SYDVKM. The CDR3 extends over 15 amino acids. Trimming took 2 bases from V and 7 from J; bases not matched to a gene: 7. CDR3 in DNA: TGTGCCAGCAGTTTAGGCGCGACAGGGAGTGAAAAACTGTTTTTT. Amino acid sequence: CASSLGATGSEKLFF. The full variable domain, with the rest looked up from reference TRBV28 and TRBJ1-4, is DVKVTQSSRYLVKRTGEKVFLECVQDMDHENMFWYRQDPGLGLRLIYFSYDVKMKEKGDIPEGYSVSREKKERFSLILESASTNQTSMYLCASSLGATGSEKLFFGSGTQLSVL.

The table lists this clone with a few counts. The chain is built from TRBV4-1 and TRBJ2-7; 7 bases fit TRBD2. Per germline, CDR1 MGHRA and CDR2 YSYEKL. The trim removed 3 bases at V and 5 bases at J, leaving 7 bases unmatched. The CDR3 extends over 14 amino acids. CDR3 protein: CASSHLTGGNEQYF. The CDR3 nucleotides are TGCGCCAGCAGCCATTTAACGGGAGGAAACGAGCAGTACTTC.

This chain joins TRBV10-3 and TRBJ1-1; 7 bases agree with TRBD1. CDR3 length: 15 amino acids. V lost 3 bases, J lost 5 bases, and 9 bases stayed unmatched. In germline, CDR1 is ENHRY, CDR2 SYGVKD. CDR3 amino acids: CAISDLTGPRTEAFF. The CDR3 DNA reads TGTGCCATCAGTGACTTGACAGGGCCCAGAACTGAAGCTTTCTTT.

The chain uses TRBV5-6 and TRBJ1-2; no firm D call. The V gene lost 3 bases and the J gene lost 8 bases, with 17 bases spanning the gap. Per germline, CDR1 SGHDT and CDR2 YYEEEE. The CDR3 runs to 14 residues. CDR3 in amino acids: CASSYGSYYSGYTF. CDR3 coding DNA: TGTGCCAGCAGCTATGGATCCTACTACTCCGGCTACACCTTC.

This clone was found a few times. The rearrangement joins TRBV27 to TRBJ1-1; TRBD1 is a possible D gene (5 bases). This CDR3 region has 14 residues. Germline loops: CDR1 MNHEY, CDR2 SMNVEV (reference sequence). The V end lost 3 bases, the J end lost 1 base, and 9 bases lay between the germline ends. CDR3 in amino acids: CASSFQGSNTEAFF. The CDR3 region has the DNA TGTGCCAGCAGTTTTCAGGGATCGAACACTGAAGCTTTCTTT.

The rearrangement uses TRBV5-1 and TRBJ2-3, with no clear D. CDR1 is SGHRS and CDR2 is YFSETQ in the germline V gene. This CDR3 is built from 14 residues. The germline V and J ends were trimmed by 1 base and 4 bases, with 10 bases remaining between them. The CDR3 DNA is TGCGCCAGCAGCTTGCGAAGCGCCCCAGATACGCAGTATTTT. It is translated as CASSLRSAPDTQYF.

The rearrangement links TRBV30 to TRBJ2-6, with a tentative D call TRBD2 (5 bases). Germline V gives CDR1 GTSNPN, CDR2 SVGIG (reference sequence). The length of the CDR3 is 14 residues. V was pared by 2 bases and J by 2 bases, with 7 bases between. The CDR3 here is CAWSKGAGANVLTF. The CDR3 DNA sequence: TGTGCCTGGAGTAAGGGAGCTGGGGCCAACGTCCTGACTTTC.

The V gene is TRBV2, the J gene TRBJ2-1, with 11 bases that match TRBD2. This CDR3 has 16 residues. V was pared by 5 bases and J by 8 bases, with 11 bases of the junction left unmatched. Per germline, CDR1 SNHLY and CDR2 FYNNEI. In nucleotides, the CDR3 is TGTGCCAGCAGTTTACTTCCGGGACTAGCGGCGGATGAGCAGTTCTTC. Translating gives CASSLLPGLAADEQFF.

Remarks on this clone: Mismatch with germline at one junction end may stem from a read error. The CDR3 DNA is TGTGCCAGCAGAGAAGGGACAGTCACTGGAAACACCATATATTTT. Protein sequence: CASREGTVTGNTIYF. The gene calls are TRBV2 and TRBJ1-3, with 7 bases fitting TRBD1. There are 15 residues in the CDR3. The germline V gene has CDR1 SNHLY and CDR2 FYNNEI.

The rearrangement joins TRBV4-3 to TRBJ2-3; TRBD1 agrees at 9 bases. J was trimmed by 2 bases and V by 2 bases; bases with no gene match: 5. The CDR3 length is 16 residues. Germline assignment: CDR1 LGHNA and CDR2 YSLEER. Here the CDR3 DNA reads TGCGCCAGCAGCCAAAGGGGGACAGGGTCCACAGATACGCAGTATTTT. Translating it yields CASSQRGTGSTDTQYF.

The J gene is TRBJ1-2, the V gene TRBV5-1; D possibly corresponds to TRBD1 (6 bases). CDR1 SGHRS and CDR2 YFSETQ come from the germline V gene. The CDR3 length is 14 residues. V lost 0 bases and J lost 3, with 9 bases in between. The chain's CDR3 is CASSLAAGDYGYTF. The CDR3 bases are TGCGCCAGCAGCTTGGCGGCAGGGGACTATGGCTACACCTTC.

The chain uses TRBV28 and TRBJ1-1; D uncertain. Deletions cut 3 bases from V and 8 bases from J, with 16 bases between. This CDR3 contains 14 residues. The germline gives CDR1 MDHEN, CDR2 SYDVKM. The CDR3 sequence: CASSFTVGEIEAFF. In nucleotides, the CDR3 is TGTGCCAGCAGTTTTACTGTTGGGGAGATCGAAGCTTTCTTT.

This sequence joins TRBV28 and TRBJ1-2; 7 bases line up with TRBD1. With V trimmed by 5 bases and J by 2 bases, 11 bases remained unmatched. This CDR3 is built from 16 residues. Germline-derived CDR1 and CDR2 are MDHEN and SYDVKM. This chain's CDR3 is CASSPGTANPNYGYTF. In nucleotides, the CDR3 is TGTGCCAGCAGTCCCGGGACAGCCAACCCGAACTATGGCTACACCTTC.

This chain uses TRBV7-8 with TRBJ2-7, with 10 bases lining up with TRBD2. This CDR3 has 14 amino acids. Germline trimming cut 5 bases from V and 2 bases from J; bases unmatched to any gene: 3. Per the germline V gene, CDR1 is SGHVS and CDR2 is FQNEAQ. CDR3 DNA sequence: TGTGCCAGCAGCCAAAGCGGGAGGGCCTACGAGCAGTACTTC. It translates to CASSQSGRAYEQYF.

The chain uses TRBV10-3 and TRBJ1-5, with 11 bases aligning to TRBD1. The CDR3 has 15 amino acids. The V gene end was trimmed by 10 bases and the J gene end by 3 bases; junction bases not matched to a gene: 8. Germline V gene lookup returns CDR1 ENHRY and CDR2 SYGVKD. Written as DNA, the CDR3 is TGTGCCACCGGACAGGGGGCAGGTAACAATCAGCCCCAGCATTTT. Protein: CATGQGAGNNQPQHF.